This T cell receptor (beta chain) is from a study of vaccination effects on CD4 cells after COVID-19 (dated by TCRdb to the early 2020s). Study-wide context: Participants received two doses of either the BNT162b2 or the mRNA-1273 mRNA SARS-CoV-2 vaccine. The full study included some 10 COVID-19 convalescent patients and several SARS-CoV-2-naive healthy vaccine recipients. The study compared SARS-CoV-2 spike-specific CD4+ TCR repertoires before and after mRNA vaccination in COVID-19 convalescent patients and infection-naive vaccine recipients. Cultures from other donors in the study were sequenced with the Oncomine TCR Beta short-read assay on an Illumina iSeq 100. The paper as a whole reports these results and caveats: Only a small number of convalescent patients were included, and no early post-infection timepoints were available, which limited the study. Clones induced by infection and clones induced by vaccination both contracted markedly at late timepoints after vaccination, which fits with T cell responses waning over time. In healthy vaccine recipients, vaccine-induced clones were almost all SARS-CoV-2 mono-reactive, with only 1 of 255 being cross-reactive with common cold coronaviruses.

Library creation used the immunoSEQ multiplex PCR assay. DNA from the cultured and isolated CD4+ T cells underwent TCR beta CDR3 sequencing. On the authors' methods: The analysis removed non-productive TCR sequences, trimmed reads to the CDR3 region, and retained only CDR3s that were 7 or more amino acids long. Antigen-specific clonotypes were identified with the MANAFEST web app by comparing expansion in peptide wells against reference cultures. For clones to be considered positive, expansion at FDR<0.05 versus reference and all other wells, an odds ratio above 5, and a frequency above 0.1% in two replicate wells were required. Clonotypes significantly expanded in SARS-CoV-2 spike wells and in at least one common cold coronavirus spike condition were defined as cross-reactive. Using the stringdist R package, CDR3 similarity was measured by Levenshtein distance, and unrooted trees were constructed with ape in R 3.6.1. What TCRdb holds here is the immuneACCESS table cut down to in-frame rearrangements. Part of the clones is not present; checked against another copy, under half of the missing clones reflect an unresolved V gene, and the others are unexplained. That table furnishes V, J and clone size, whereas the DNA furnished D and trimming. The sample table shows 27,000 or so clones, and 55% to 75% are seen once. Of the sample, approximately 10% is held by the ten largest clones.

According to the germline V gene, CDR1 reads MNHNS and CDR2 reads SASEGT. The CDR3 spans 14 residues, from the cysteine through the phenylalanine. Of the read, only the CDR3 DNA is kept; its 42 bases are in frame from base 1. V is shortened by 1 base, J by 5 bases, and the region joining them spans 11 bases. Regarding this clone: Its antigen remains undetermined. The sample holds no much larger clone one base away, and base qualities are not on file.

In the ViraFEST assay, PBMC were stimulated with viral peptide pools, and TCR sequencing was then used to find antigen-specific CD4+ T cell clonotypes based on their expansion. After less than eleven days of culture, CD4+ T cells were isolated with the EasySep CD4+ T cell isolation kit. Negative nucleocapsid antibody results before and after vaccination confirmed that the healthy vaccine recipients had no prior SARS-CoV-2 infection. Two million PBMC per well were cultured in IMDM with about 4.5% human AB serum, roughly 10 IU/ml IL-2 and gentamicin, plus 10 ug/ml peptides. Half of the culture medium was replaced with fresh IL-2-containing medium on days 3 and 7. Unless otherwise noted, each peptide stimulation condition was cultured in triplicate wells. Using Ficoll-Paque Plus gradient centrifugation, PBMC were separated from whole blood and then either used fresh or cryopreserved at -140C. The overlapping peptide pools covered the spike proteins of SARS-CoV-2 as well as those of the common cold coronaviruses HCoV-NL63, HCoV-OC43 and HCoV-229E. The QIAamp micro DNA kit was used to extract genomic DNA from the cultured CD4+ T cells.

The source was CD4+ T cells from PBMCs cultured with SARS-CoV-2 spike peptides, collected before COVID-19 vaccination. Reading the label with the study, this specimen's cell subset or site is: SARS-CoV-2 spike overlapping peptide pool stimulation. This TCR was recovered from a human donor who received a COVID-19 vaccine. The chain uses TRBV6-1 and TRBJ2-5, with a tentative D gene TRBD2 over 6 matching bases. The CDR3 amino acid sequence is: CASSEDRTTETQYF. DNA sequence: TGTGCCAGCAGTGAAGACCGGACTACCGAGACCCAGTACTTC.